This T cell receptor (beta chain) is drawn from a study of cytomegalovirus exposure and HLA in healthy donors. Study at large: In an earlier analysis, 117 million unique TCR beta sequences were found from 150 million to 200 million T cells.

13 Jbeta primers and 60 Vbeta primers were used for the PCR. Assay used: immunoSEQ multiplex PCR; TCRdb lists only in-frame clones, some missing. The table for this sample gives under 95,000 clones. Germline V gene lookup returns CDR1 SGHTA and CDR2 FQGNSA. The CDR3 is 15 amino acids. The trim removed 3 bases at V and 12 bases at J, leaving 9 bases unmatched. Material: PBMCs. V is TRBV7-2 and J is TRBJ2-6, with 9 bases lining up with TRBD1. This TCR was recovered from a female donor in good health and CMV-seropositive. CDR3 DNA: TGTGCCAGCAGCTTTCAACAGGGGGCTTTCGGCGTCCTGACTTTC. Its protein product is CASSFQQGAFGVLTF.